One sample yielded the 32 T cell receptor beta chains listed below, sequenced in a study of identical twins. TCRdb independently ran MiXCR on the 5' RACE reads; one entry per CDR3 protein. The sample contains some 440,000 distinct CDR3 sequences, 24% of which appear only once. A further study also used this sample, focusing on T cells expressing NK-cell markers.

The sample consisted of CD4+ T cells sorted from blood. The origin of the receptors is a woman aged 18-29 years in good health.

This clonotype showed up many times. This chain's CDR3 is CASIPSGTSGYNEQFF. The DNA of the CDR3 is TGTGCCAGCATCCCCTCCGGGACTAGCGGCTACAATGAGCAGTTCTTC. The chain is built from TRBV6-2 or TRBV6-3 and TRBJ2-1; 11 bases agree with TRBD2. CDR3 length equals 16 residues. Trimming removed 7 bases from V and 3 bases from J; junction bases left unmatched: 8. In germline, CDR1 is MNHEY, CDR2 SVGEGT.

The chain links TRBV29-1 to TRBJ2-1; TRBD2 agrees at 9 bases. CDR1 SQVTM and CDR2 ANQGSEA come from the germline V gene. This CDR3 region has 16 residues. The junction had 14 bases not matched to a gene; V was cut back by 7 bases and J by 4 bases. As DNA, the CDR3 is TGCAGCGCCGCGGTATTCGGCGGGAGGGGGTACAATGAGCAGTTCTTC. Translating gives CSAAVFGGRGYNEQFF.

The chain employs TRBV10-3 and TRBJ2-7; no reliable D call. The CDR3 totals 12 residues. Germline V gene data show CDR1 as ENHRY and CDR2 as SYGVKD. Trimming removed 11 bases from V and 3 bases from J, with 14 bases in between. CDR3 nucleotides: TGTGCCGCGAAGACTCAAAACTACGAGCAGTACTTC. Translated: CAAKTQNYEQYF.

This chain links TRBV20-1 with TRBJ2-7; 7 nucleotides agree with TRBD1. J lost 7 bases, V lost 3 bases, and 15 bases had no gene match. Germline CDR1 DFQATT, CDR2 SNEGSKA (reference sequence). This CDR3 region has 15 residues. DNA for the CDR3: TGCAGTGCTAGTGACGGAAATACAGGGGCGCGGGAGCAGTACTTC. It specifies CSASDGNTGAREQYF.

The chain uses TRBV7-9 and TRBJ2-7, with 11 bases matching TRBD2. Germline CDR1 reads SEHNR; CDR2 reads FQNEAQ (reference sequence). The length of the CDR3 is 16 residues. The V gene end was trimmed by 4 bases and the J gene end by 5 bases; junction bases not matched to a gene: 10. The CDR3 sequence: CASSSALLAGVDEQYF. The CDR3 DNA is TGTGCCAGCAGCTCCGCCTTACTAGCGGGAGTGGACGAGCAGTACTTC. The full variable domain, rest sourced from reference TRBV7-9 and TRBJ2-7, is DTGVSQNPRHKITKRGQNVTFRCDPISEHNRLYWYRQTLGQGPEFLTYFQNEAQLEKSRLLSDRFSAERPKGSFSTLEIQRTEQGDSAMYLCASSSALLAGVDEQYFGPGTRLTVT.

In its sample, this clonotype was seen a few times. The rearrangement links TRBV7-9 to TRBJ2-1; 11 bases agree with TRBD2. CDR1 is SEHNR, CDR2 FQNEAQ, per germline (reference sequence). Trimming took 6 bases from V and 4 from J; bases not matched to a gene: 2. This CDR3 spans 14 amino acids. CDR3 coding DNA: TGTGCCAGCAGACCTAGCGGGGGGTACAATGAGCAGTTCTTC. Its translation: CASRPSGGYNEQFF.

This rearrangement joins TRBV6-5 to TRBJ1-3; tentative D call: TRBD1 (6 bases). Trimming removed 4 bases at V and 5 bases at J, with 15 bases between. This CDR3 is built from 15 residues. Germline V gene data show CDR1 as MNHEY and CDR2 as SVGAGI. The CDR3 here is CASSFGTQGRNTIYF. The CDR3 bases are TGTGCCAGCAGTTTCGGAACACAGGGAAGAAACACCATATATTTT.

The chain carries TRBV30 and TRBJ2-7; no clear D. CDR3 size: 12 residues. V was clipped by 0 bases and J by 6 bases, with 9 bases between them. Germline loops: CDR1 GTSNPN, CDR2 SVGIG (reference sequence). In DNA, the CDR3 is TGTGCCTGGAGTGTATCCCGTGGCGAGCAGTACTTC. Residues: CAWSVSRGEQYF.

V usage is TRBV20-1 and J usage is TRBJ2-7, with 11 bases matching TRBD2. Germline-derived CDR1 and CDR2 are DFQATT and SNEGSKA (reference sequence). With 7 bases clipped from V and 5 bases from J, the junction kept 7 bases outside the gene matches. The CDR3 covers 13 residues. The DNA of the CDR3 is TGCAGTGTCTCACCGGGACTAGCGGACGAGCAGTACTTC. This sequence encodes CSVSPGLADEQYF.

The chain employs TRBV7-3 and TRBJ2-5; perhaps D is TRBD1 or TRBD2 (6 bases each). There are 13 residues in the CDR3. CDR1 SGHTA and CDR2 FQGTGA come from the germline V gene. With 0 bases removed from V and 9 bases from J, the gap between germline ends came to 11 bases. The CDR3, as DNA: TGTGCCAGCAGCTTAACGGGGGGCGGGGCCCAGTACTTC. Translated, it gives CASSLTGGGAQYF.

This clonotype was counted a few times. The rearrangement uses TRBV7-9 and TRBJ2-7, with D uncertain. This CDR3 has 12 residues. V was shortened by 2 bases and J by 5 bases, with 7 bases between the two germline ends. Germline loops: CDR1 SEHNR, CDR2 FQNEAQ (reference sequence). The CDR3 nucleotides read TGTGCCAGCAGCTTAATATCGGACGAGCAGTACTTC. Protein product: CASSLISDEQYF. Using reference TRBV7-9 and TRBJ2-7 for the parts outside the CDR3, the full variable domain is DTGVSQNPRHKITKRGQNVTFRCDPISEHNRLYWYRQTLGQGPEFLTYFQNEAQLEKSRLLSDRFSAERPKGSFSTLEIQRTEQGDSAMYLCASSLISDEQYFGPGTRLTVT.

The V and J genes are TRBV11-2 and TRBJ2-1; D is possibly TRBD2 (5 bases). CDR3 length equals 15 residues. V lost 4 bases and J 3 bases, leaving 13 bases between the germline ends. Germline V gene sequence: CDR1 SGHAT, CDR2 FQNNGV. The CDR3 sequence is CASSYALANYNEQFF. For the CDR3, the DNA is TGTGCCAGCAGCTACGCTCTAGCTAACTACAATGAGCAGTTCTTC.

This clonotype has a handful of counts. The chain recombines TRBV5-1 with TRBJ1-1; 8 bases align to TRBD1. The CDR3 length is 15 residues. CDR1 is SGHRS, CDR2 YFSETQ, per germline. Losses at the gene ends were 4 bases for V and 5 bases for J; bases not matched to a gene: 10. The CDR3 region is CASSRGGQGETEAFF. The CDR3 region has the DNA TGCGCCAGCAGCCGTGGTGGACAGGGCGAAACTGAAGCTTTCTTT.

The gene calls are TRBV5-1 and TRBJ2-7; 7 nucleotides match TRBD2. The V segment lost 0 bases and the J segment 4 bases; nucleotides outside the gene matches: 7. The CDR3 is 15 residues long. Germline CDR1 reads SGHRS; CDR2 reads YFSETQ. As DNA, the CDR3 is TGCGCCAGCAGCTTGGTGGGAGGGGTCTGGTACGAGCAGTACTTC. It codes for CASSLVGGVWYEQYF.

There are a few counts of this clonotype. The genes are TRBV7-8 and TRBJ2-2; perhaps TRBD2 as D (5 bases). From germline, CDR1 is SGHVS and CDR2 FQNEAQ. The CDR3 covers 15 residues. Trimming cost V 3 bases and J 4 bases, with 12 bases left between them. CDR3: CASSFTPGSTGELFF. For the CDR3, the DNA is TGTGCCAGCAGCTTCACCCCGGGGTCCACCGGGGAGCTGTTTTTT.

The chain combines TRBV11-3 with TRBJ2-1; 7 bases are shared with TRBD1. V was clipped by 3 bases and J by 6 bases; unmatched bases: 8. CDR3 length: 15 residues. Germline CDR1 and CDR2: SGHNT and YENEEA. The CDR3 is CASSFRQGRGNEQFF. The CDR3 DNA reads as TGTGCCAGCAGCTTCCGACAGGGACGGGGCAATGAGCAGTTCTTC.

This clonotype showed up just a few times. The V and J genes are TRBV20-1 and TRBJ2-1; 7 nucleotides agree with TRBD2. J was trimmed by 0 bases and V by 5 bases; bases with no gene match: 10. Germline V gives CDR1 DFQATT, CDR2 SNEGSKA (reference sequence). The CDR3 length is 16 residues. The CDR3 spells CSAFGLELSSYNEQFF. The CDR3 DNA reads as TGCAGTGCTTTCGGACTAGAACTGAGCTCCTACAATGAGCAGTTCTTC.

The genes are TRBV12-3 or TRBV12-4 and TRBJ1-5; 7 nucleotides match TRBD1. J gave up 7 bases and V 6 bases, and 15 bases lay outside the gene matches. The CDR3 is made up of 16 amino acids. Here the CDR3 DNA reads TGTGCCAGCAGCCCAGGGGACGGACAGGAGCGACAGCCCCAGCATTTT. Residues: CASSPGDGQERQPQHF.

The chain uses TRBV5-5 and TRBJ1-1; D gene unclear. The germline CDR1 and CDR2 sequences are SGHKS and YYEKEE (reference sequence). Between the trimmed V and J ends, which lost 4 bases and 6 bases, there was a span of 13 bases. The CDR3 is 13 amino acids. The CDR3 coding sequence is TGTGCCAGCAGCGACCAAAATGTCGCTGAAGCTTTCTTT. Amino acids: CASSDQNVAEAFF.

This clonotype was seen once. CDR3 loop: CASSSPSGGVADTQYF. Written as DNA, the CDR3 is TGTGCCAGCAGCTCTCCCAGCGGGGGGGTAGCAGATACGCAGTATTTT. The J gene is TRBJ2-3, the V gene TRBV11-3; 10 bases fit TRBD2. The ends lost 4 bases at V and 4 bases at J; junction bases unmatched: 8. In germline, CDR1 is SGHNT, CDR2 YENEEA. CDR3 length: 16 amino acids.

The chain combines TRBV5-1 with TRBJ2-3; D gene ambiguous. The germline V gene has CDR1 SGHRS and CDR2 YFSETQ. V dropped 0 bases and J dropped 2 bases, with 7 bases sitting between them. There are 14 residues in the CDR3. The CDR3 is CASSLVATTDTQYF. CDR3 nucleotide sequence: TGCGCCAGCAGCTTGGTTGCCACCACAGATACGCAGTATTTT. The full variable domain, its missing parts supplied by reference TRBV5-1 and TRBJ2-3, is KAGVTQTPRYLIKTRGQQVTLSCSPISGHRSVSWYQQTPGQGLQFLFEYFSETQRNKGNFPGRFSGRQFSNSRSEMNVSTLELGDSALYLCASSLVATTDTQYFGPGTRLTVL.

V is TRBV6-5 and J is TRBJ2-1; 8 bases agree with TRBD2. The CDR3 length is 13 residues. CDR1 and CDR2 from the germline V gene are MNHEY and SVGAGI. Germline trimming cut 6 bases from V and 5 bases from J; bases unmatched to any gene: 3. The CDR3 coding sequence is TGTGCCAGCAGATTAGCGGGGCACAATGAGCAGTTCTTC. Translated, it gives CASRLAGHNEQFF.

This chain links TRBV3-1 with TRBJ2-1, with D perhaps matching TRBD1 or TRBD2 (5 bases each). Deletions cut 3 bases from V and 8 bases from J, with 8 bases between. The CDR3 contains 12 residues. Germline V gene data show CDR1 as LGHDT and CDR2 as YNNKEL (reference sequence). The CDR3 DNA reads TGTGCCAGCAGCCAGGGGACGGATGAGCAGTTCTTC. It translates to CASSQGTDEQFF.

In its sample, this clonotype was seen many times. This sequence joins TRBV4-1 and TRBJ2-2; TRBD2 agrees at 10 bases. The germline gives CDR1 MGHRA, CDR2 YSYEKL. V gave up 1 base and J gave up 10 bases; unmatched junction bases: 6. The CDR3 spans 15 residues. CDR3 nucleotide sequence: TGCGCCAGCAGCCAAGGTTCAGGGACTAGCGAGGAGCTGTTTTTT. It codes for CASSQGSGTSEELFF.

This clonotype was seen more than once but under ten times. CDR3 residues: CASSLVAADQPQHF. In nucleotides, the CDR3 is TGTGCCAGCAGCTTAGTGGCTGCCGATCAGCCCCAGCATTTT. The chain is built from TRBV7-2 and TRBJ1-5; D remains ambiguous. Germline V gives CDR1 SGHTA, CDR2 FQGNSA. V gave up 1 base and J gave up 5 bases, with 9 bases separating them. The CDR3 contains 14 residues.

The chain has TRBV5-1 and TRBJ2-3; 11 bases are a match to TRBD2. V trimming: 5 bases; J trimming: 2 bases; junction bases outside the gene matches: 7. Germline V lookup: CDR1 SGHRS, CDR2 YFSETQ. The length of the CDR3 is 16 residues. The CDR3, as DNA: TGCGCCAGCAGACTGCGTAGCGGGGGGGCCACAGATACGCAGTATTTT. It yields the protein CASRLRSGGATDTQYF.

This clonotype appeared a few times. The V and J genes are TRBV18 and TRBJ2-6; D remains ambiguous. The germline V gene has CDR1 KGHSH and CDR2 LQKENI. Trimming pared 3 bases from V and 5 bases from J, leaving 5 bases between. The length of the CDR3 is 13 residues. CDR3 amino acids: CASSPSRANVLTF. In DNA, the CDR3 is TGTGCCAGCTCACCCTCCCGGGCCAACGTCCTGACTTTC.

This chain connects TRBV20-1 to TRBJ2-5; D might be TRBD2 (7 bases). The CDR3 extends over 16 amino acids. Germline CDR1 DFQATT, CDR2 SNEGSKA (reference sequence). V was shortened by 0 bases and J by 4 bases, with 18 bases between the two germline ends. The CDR3: CSAREEARRGGETQYF. CDR3 in DNA: TGCAGTGCTAGAGAGGAGGCTAGGAGGGGGGGAGAGACCCAGTACTTC.

The V gene is TRBV6-2 or TRBV6-3, the J gene TRBJ1-2, with no clear D. Trimming stripped 0 bases from V and 5 bases from J, with 13 bases between. This CDR3 has 15 amino acids. Germline V gene sequence: CDR1 MNHEY, CDR2 SVGEGT. CDR3 DNA: TGTGCCAGCAGTTACTCTACGGTCTCGGAGTATGGCTACACCTTC. Translating gives CASSYSTVSEYGYTF.

The V gene is TRBV12-3 or TRBV12-4, the J gene TRBJ1-1, with D possibly TRBD1 on 6 matching bases. V lost 3 bases, J lost 8 bases, and 10 bases lay in between. The length of the CDR3 is 12 residues. The CDR3 nucleotides read TGTGCCAGCAGTTTCGGACAGATCGAAGCTTTCTTT. This sequence encodes CASSFGQIEAFF.

The J gene is TRBJ1-6, the V gene TRBV4-2; maybe TRBD1 (6 bases). Trimming took 0 bases from V and 15 from J, leaving 15 bases between them. The CDR3 totals 14 residues. Germline CDR1 reads LGHNA; CDR2 reads YNFKEQ. The CDR3 reads CASSQEFTGPGLHF. The CDR3 DNA sequence: TGTGCCAGCAGCCAAGAATTTACAGGGCCAGGCCTCCACTTT.

The chain combines TRBV15 with TRBJ2-7; 9 nucleotides agree with TRBD1. The CDR3 loop spans 15 amino acids. The V segment lost 3 bases and the J segment 4 bases; nucleotides outside the gene matches: 7. Germline-derived CDR1 and CDR2 are LNHNV and YYDKDF (reference sequence). CDR3 protein: CATSRTGTGPYEQYF. In nucleotides, the CDR3 is TGTGCCACCAGCAGGACTGGGACAGGGCCTTACGAGCAGTACTTC.